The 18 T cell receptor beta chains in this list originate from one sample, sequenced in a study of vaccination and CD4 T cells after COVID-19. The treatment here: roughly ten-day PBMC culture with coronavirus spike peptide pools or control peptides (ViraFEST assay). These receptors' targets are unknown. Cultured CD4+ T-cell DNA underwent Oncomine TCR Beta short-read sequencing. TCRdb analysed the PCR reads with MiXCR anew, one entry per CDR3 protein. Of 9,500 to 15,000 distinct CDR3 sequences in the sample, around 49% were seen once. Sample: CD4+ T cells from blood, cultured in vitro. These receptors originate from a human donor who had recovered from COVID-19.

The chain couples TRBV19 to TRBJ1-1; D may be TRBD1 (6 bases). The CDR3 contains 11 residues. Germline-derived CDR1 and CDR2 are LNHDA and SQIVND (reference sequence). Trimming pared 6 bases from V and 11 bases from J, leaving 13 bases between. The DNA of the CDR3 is TGTGCCAGTAGAAAACAGGGATCCGCTTTCTTT. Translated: CASRKQGSAFF.

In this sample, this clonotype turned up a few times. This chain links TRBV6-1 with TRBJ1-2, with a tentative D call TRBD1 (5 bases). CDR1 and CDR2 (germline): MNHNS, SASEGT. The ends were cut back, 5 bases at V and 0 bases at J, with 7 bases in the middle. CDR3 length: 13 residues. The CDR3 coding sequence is TGTGCCAGCAGTCTGGACACTAACTATGGCTACACCTTC. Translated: CASSLDTNYGYTF.

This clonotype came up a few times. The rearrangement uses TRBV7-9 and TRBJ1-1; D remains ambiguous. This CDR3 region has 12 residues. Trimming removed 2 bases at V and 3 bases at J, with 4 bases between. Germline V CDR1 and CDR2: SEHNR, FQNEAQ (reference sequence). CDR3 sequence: CASSLSHTEAFF. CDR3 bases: TGTGCCAGCAGCTTATCCCACACTGAAGCTTTCTTT.

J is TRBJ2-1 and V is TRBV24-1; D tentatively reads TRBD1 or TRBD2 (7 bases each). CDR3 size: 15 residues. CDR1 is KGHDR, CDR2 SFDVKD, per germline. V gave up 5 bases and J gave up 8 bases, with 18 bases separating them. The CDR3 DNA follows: TGTGCCACCAGTGTGTCCAGGGGGGGTAGGGATGAGCAGTTCTTC. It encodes CATSVSRGGRDEQFF.

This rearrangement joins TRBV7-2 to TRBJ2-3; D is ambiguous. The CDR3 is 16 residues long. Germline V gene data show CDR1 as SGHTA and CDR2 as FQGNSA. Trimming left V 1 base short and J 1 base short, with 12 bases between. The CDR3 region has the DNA TGTGCCAGCAGCTTAGGTCCTGTCTTTGGCACAGATACGCAGTATTTT. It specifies CASSLGPVFGTDTQYF.

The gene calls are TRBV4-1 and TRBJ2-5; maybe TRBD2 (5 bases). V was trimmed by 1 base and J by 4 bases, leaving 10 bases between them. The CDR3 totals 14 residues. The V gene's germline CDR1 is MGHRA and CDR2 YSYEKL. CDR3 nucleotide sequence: TGCGCCAGCAGCCAAGGGCGGGTCCTAGAGACCCAGTACTTC. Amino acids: CASSQGRVLETQYF.

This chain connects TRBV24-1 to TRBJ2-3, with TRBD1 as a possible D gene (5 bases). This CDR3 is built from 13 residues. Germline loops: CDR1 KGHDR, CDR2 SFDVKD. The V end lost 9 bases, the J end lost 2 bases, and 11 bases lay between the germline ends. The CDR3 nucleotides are TGTGCCACCGTGGACACAGTCACAGATACGCAGTATTTT. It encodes CATVDTVTDTQYF.

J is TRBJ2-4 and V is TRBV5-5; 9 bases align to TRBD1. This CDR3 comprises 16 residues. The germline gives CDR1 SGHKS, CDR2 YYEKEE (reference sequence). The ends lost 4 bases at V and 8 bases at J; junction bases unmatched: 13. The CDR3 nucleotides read TGTGCCAGCAGCCCGCCCCCTCCGGGACAGGGTCACATTCAGTACTTC. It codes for CASSPPPPGQGHIQYF.

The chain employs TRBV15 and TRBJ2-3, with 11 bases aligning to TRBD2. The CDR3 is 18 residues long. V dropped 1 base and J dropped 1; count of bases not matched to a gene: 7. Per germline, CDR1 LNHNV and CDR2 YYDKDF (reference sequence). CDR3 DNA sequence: TGTGCCACCAGCAGAGGGGATATAGCGGGAGGGGGCACAGATACGCAGTATTTT. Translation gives CATSRGDIAGGGTDTQYF.

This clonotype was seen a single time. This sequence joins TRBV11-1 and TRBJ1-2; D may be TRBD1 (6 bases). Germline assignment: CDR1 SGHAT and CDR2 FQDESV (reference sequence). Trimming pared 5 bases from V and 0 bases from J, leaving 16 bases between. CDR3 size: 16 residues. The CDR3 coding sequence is TGTGCCAGCAGCCTCCCCGGACAGATAGCTAACTATGGCTACACCTTC. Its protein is CASSLPGQIANYGYTF.

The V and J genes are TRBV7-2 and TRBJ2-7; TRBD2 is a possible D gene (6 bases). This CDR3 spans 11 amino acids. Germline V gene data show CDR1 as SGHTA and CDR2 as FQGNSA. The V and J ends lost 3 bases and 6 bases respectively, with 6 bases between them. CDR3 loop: CASSFSGEQYF. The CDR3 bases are TGTGCCAGCAGCTTTAGCGGCGAGCAGTACTTC.

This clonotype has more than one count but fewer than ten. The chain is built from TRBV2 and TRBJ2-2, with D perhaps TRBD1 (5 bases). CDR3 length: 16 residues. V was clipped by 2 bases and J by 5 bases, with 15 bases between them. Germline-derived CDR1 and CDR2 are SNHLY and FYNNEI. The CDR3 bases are TGTGCCAGCAGTGAATCAGGGTTTAGGAAGACCGGGGAGCTGTTTTTT. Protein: CASSESGFRKTGELFF.

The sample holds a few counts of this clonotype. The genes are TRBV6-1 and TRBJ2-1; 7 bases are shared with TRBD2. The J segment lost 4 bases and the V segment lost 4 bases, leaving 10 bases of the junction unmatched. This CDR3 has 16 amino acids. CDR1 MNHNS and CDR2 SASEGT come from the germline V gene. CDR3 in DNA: TGTGCCAGCAGTGGGGCCGAGCGGGGCCGGTACAATGAGCAGTTCTTC. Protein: CASSGAERGRYNEQFF.

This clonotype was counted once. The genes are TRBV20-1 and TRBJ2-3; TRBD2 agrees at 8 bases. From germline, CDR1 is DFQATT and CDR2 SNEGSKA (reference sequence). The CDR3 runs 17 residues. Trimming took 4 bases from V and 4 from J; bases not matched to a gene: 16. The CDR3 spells CSATPMDSPLAADTQYF. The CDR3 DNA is TGCAGTGCTACCCCGATGGACAGCCCACTAGCGGCAGATACGCAGTATTTT.

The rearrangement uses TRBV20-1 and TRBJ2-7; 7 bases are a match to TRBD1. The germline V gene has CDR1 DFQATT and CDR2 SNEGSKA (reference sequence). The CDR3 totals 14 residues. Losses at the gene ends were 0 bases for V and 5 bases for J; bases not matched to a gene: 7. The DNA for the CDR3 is TGCAGTGCTAGAGATCTAGGACAGGACAACGAGCAGTACTTC. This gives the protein CSARDLGQDNEQYF.

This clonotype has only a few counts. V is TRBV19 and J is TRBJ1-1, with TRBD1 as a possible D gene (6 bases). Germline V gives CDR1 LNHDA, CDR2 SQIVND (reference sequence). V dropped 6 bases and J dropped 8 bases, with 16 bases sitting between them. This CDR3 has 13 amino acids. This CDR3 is CASRDGQLGEAFF. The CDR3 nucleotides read TGTGCCAGTAGGGACGGACAGCTAGGGGAAGCTTTCTTT.

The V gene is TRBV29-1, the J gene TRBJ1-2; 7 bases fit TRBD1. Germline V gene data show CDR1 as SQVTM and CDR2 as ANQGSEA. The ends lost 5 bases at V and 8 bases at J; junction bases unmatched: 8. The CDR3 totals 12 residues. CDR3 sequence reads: CSVTNRGRGYTF. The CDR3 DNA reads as TGCAGCGTTACCAACAGGGGACGCGGCTACACCTTC.

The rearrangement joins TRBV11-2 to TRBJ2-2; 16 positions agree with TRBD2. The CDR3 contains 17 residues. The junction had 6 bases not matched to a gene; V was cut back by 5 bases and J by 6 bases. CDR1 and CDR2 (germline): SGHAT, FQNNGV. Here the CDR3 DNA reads TGTGCCAGCAGCCCGCCGGGACTAGCGGGAGGGTCCGGGGAGCTGTTTTTT. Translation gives CASSPPGLAGGSGELFF.